The entry below gives a single T cell receptor (beta chain) sequence along with its context. The sample comes from a study of blood T cell repertoires in COVID-19. Turning to the study itself: Sites in the United States, Italy and Spain provided acute and convalescent COVID-19 samples. T cells, B-cell-depleted T cells, or PBMCs supplied cDNA or gDNA.

The authors' processing: The authors estimated nucleated cell counts from reference gene primer amplification. This table comes from immunoSEQ multiplex PCR, and its TCRdb copy is limited to in-frame clones, with some not included. The V and J calls and clone size come from that table; D and trimming were worked out from the DNA. The table lists roughly 240,000 clones, 86% of them singletons. The V end was cut by 5 bases, the J end by 4 bases, with 15 bases between. The CDR3 contains 15 residues. Germline CDR1 and CDR2: MNHEY and SVGAGI. Seattle-derived patients entered the study during active infection and were followed longitudinally.

This chain joins TRBV6-5 and TRBJ1-5; TRBD1 might be the D (6 bases). The receptor was derived from a woman aged 80 or over with COVID-19, enrolled during active disease. What was sequenced was peripheral blood. The CDR3 DNA is TGTGCCAGCAGTAAGCGGACAGTAGGTAATCAGCCCCAGCATTTT. It specifies CASSKRTVGNQPQHF.